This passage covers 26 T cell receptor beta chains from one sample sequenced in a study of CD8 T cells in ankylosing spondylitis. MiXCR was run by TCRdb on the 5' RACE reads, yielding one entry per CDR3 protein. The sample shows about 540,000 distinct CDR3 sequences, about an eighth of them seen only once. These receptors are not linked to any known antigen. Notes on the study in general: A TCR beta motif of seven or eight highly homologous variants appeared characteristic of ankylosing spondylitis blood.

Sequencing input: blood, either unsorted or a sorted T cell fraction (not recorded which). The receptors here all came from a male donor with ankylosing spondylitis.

CDR3 DNA sequence: TGTGCCACCCGACAGGGCGACACCGGGGAGCTGTTTTTT. Translating it yields CATRQGDTGELFF. The chain has TRBV15 and TRBJ2-2; 7 bases are a match to TRBD1. The V and J ends lost 8 bases and 3 bases, in that order; junction bases with no gene match: 3. Germline CDR1 and CDR2: LNHNV and YYDKDF (reference sequence). The CDR3 is made up of 13 amino acids.

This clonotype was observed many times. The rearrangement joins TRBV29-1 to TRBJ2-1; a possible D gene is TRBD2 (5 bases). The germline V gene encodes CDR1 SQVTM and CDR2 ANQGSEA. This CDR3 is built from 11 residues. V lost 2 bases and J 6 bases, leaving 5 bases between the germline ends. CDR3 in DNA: TGCAGCGTTGAACGGGGCAATGAGCAGTTCTTC. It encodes CSVERGNEQFF.

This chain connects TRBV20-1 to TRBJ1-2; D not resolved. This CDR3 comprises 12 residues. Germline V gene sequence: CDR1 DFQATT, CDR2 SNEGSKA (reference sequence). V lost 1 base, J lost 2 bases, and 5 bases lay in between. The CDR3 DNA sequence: TGCAGTGCTAGAGGGGCCAACTATGGCTACACCTTC. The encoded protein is CSARGANYGYTF.

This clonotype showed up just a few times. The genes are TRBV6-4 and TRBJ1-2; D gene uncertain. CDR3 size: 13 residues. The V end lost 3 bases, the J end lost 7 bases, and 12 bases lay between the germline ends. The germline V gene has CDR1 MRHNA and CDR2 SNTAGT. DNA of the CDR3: TGTGCCAGCAGTGAAGGGAGCAGCCTTGGCTACACCTTC. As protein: CASSEGSSLGYTF.

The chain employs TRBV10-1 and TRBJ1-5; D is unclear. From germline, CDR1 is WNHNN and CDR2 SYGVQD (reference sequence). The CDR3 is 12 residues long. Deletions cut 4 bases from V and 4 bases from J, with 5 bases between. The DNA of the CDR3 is TGCGCCAGCAGTGCGCCAAATCAGCCCCAGCATTTT. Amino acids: CASSAPNQPQHF.

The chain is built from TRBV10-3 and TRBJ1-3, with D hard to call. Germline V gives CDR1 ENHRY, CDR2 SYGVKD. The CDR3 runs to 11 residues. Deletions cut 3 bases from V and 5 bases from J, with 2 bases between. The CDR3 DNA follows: TGTGCCATCAGTGACCGAAACACCATATATTTT. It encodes CAISDRNTIYF.

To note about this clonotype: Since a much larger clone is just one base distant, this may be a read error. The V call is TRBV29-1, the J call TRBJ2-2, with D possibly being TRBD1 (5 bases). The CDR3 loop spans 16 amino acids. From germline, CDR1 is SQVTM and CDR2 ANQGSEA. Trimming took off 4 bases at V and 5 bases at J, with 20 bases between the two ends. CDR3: CSVGRRSQGRTGELFF. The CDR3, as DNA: TGCAGCGTTGGACGACGGAGTCAGGGAAGGACCGGGGAGCTGTTTTTT.

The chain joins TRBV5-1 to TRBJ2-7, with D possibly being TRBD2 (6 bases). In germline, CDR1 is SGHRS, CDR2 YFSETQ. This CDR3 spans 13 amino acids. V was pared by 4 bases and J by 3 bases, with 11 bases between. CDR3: CASSTTRNYEQYF. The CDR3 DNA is TGCGCCAGCAGCACGACTAGAAACTACGAGCAGTACTTC.

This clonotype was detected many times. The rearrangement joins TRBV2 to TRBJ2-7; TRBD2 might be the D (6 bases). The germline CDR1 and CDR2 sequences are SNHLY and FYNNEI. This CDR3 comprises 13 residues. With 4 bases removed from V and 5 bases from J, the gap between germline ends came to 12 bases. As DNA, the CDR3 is TGTGCCAGCAGTGCCCGACTAGAGGACGAGCAGTACTTC. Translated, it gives CASSARLEDEQYF.

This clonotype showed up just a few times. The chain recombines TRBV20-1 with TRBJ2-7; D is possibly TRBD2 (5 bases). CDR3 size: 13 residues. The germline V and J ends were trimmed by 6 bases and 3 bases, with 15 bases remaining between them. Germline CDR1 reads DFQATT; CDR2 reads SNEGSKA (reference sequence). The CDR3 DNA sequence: TGCAGTGCCGATCGGGGAGAGGACTACGAGCAGTACTTC. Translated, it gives CSADRGEDYEQYF.

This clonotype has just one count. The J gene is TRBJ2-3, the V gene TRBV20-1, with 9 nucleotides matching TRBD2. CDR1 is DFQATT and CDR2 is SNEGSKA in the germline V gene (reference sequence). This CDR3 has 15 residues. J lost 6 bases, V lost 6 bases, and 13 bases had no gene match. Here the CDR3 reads CSAQGGAGGTDTQYF. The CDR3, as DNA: TGCAGTGCCCAAGGAGGGGCGGGAGGGACTGATACGCAGTATTTT.

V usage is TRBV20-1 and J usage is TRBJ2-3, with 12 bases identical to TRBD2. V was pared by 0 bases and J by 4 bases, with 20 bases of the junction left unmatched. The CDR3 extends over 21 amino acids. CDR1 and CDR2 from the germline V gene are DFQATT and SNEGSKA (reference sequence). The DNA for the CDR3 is TGCAGTGCTAGAGATTGGGGATCCCGACTAGCGGGAGTCGCCGGCGCAGATACGCAGTATTTT. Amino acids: CSARDWGSRLAGVAGADTQYF.

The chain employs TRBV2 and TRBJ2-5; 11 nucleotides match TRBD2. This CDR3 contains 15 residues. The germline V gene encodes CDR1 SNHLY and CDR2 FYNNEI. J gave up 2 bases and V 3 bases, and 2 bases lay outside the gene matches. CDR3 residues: CASSDRTSGQETQYF. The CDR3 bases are TGTGCCAGCAGTGACAGGACTAGCGGGCAAGAGACCCAGTACTTC.

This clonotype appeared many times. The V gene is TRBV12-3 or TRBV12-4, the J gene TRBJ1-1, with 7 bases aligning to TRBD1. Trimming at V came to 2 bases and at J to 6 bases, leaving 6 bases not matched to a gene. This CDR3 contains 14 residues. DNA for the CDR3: TGTGCCAGCAGTTTAAGGGACAGAGCACCTGAAGCTTTCTTT. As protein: CASSLRDRAPEAFF.

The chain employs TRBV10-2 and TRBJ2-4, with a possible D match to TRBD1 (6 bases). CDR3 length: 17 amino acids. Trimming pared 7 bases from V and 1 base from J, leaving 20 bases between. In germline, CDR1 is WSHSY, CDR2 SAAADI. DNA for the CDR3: TGCGCCAGCACGGACAGCCGACAGCTGCGGGCCAAAAACATTCAGTACTTC. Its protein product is CASTDSRQLRAKNIQYF.

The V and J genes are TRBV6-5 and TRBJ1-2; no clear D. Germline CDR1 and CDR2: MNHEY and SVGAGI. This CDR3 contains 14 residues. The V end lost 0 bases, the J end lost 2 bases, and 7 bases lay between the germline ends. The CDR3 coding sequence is TGTGCCAGCAGTTACTCTCCAGGCAACTATGGCTACACCTTC. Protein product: CASSYSPGNYGYTF.

The CDR3 DNA reads TGCGCCAGCAGTCAGCGACAGGGGGCCCGGACCGGGGAGCTGTTTTTT. It yields the protein CASSQRQGARTGELFF. The chain couples TRBV5-1 to TRBJ2-2; 10 bases are shared with TRBD1. Germline values: CDR1 SGHRS, CDR2 YFSETQ. CDR3 length: 16 residues. V lost 5 bases and J lost 5; bases outside the gene matches: 9.

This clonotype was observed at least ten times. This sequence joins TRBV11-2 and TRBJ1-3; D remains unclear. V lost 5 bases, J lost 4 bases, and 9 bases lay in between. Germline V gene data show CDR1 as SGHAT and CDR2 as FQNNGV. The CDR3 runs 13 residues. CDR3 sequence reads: CASSPSAGNTIYF. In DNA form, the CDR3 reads TGTGCCAGCAGCCCCTCGGCGGGAAACACCATATATTTT.

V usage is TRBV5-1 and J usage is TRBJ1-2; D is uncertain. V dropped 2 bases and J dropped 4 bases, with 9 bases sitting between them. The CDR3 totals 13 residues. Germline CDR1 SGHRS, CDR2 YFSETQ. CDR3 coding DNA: TGCGCCAGCAGCTTCGGTCTTTCCTATGGCTACACCTTC. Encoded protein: CASSFGLSYGYTF.

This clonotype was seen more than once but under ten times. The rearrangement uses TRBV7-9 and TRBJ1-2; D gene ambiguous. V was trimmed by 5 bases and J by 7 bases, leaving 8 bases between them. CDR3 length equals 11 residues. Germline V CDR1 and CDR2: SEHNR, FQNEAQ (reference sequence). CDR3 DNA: TGTGCCAGCAGCCCAGGAATTGGCTACACCTTC. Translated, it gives CASSPGIGYTF.

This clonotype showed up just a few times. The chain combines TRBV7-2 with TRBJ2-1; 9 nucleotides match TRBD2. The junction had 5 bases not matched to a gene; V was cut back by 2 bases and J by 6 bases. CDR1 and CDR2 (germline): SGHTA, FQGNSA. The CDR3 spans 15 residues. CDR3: CASSLRVAGVNEQFF. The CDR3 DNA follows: TGTGCCAGCAGCTTACGGGTAGCGGGAGTCAATGAGCAGTTCTTC.

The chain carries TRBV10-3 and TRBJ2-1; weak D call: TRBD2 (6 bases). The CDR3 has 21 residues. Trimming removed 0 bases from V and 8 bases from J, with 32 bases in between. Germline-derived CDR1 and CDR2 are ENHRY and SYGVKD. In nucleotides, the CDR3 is TGTGCCATCAGTGAGTCGCGGGGCGAAGTGCCTGTTGCCGGGAGACCGGATGAGCAGTTCTTC. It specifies CAISESRGEVPVAGRPDEQFF.

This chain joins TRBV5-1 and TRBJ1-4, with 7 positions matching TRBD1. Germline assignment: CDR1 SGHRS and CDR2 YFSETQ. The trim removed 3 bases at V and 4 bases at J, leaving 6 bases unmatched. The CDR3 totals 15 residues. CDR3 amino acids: CASSSSGQNNEKLFF. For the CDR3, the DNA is TGCGCCAGCAGCTCATCGGGACAGAATAATGAAAAACTGTTTTTT.

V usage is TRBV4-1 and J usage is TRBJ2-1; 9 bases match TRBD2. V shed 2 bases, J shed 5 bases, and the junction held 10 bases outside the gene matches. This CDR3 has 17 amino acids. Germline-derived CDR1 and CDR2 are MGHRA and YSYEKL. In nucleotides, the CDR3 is TGCGCCAGCAGCCAACCGAGCGCGGGAGGGGGTAACAATGAGCAGTTCTTC. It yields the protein CASSQPSAGGGNNEQFF.

CDR3 region: CASSRTSTFYEQYV. The CDR3 nucleotides read TGTGCCAGTAGTAGGACTAGCACATTCTACGAGCAGTACGTC. The chain employs TRBV19 and TRBJ2-7; 8 positions match TRBD2. V dropped 4 bases and J dropped 3; count of bases not matched to a gene: 5. The CDR3 runs to 14 residues. CDR1 and CDR2 (germline): LNHDA, SQIVND (reference sequence).

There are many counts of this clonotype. For the CDR3, the DNA is TGTGCCAGCAGTTTGATGAATGAGCAGTTCTTC. This codes for CASSLMNEQFF. V usage is TRBV12-3 or TRBV12-4 and J usage is TRBJ2-1; D is undetermined. The CDR3 length is 11 residues. V gave up 3 bases and J gave up 7 bases, with 4 bases separating them.